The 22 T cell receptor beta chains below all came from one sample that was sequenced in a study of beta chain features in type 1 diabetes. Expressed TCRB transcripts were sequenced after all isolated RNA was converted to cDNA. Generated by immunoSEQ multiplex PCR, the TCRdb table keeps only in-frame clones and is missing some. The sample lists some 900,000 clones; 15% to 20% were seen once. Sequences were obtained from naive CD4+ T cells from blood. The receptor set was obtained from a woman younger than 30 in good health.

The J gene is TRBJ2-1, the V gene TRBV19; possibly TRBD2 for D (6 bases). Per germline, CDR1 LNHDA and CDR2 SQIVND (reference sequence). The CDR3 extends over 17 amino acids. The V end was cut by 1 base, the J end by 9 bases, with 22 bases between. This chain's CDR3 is CASSIGVWKSGGVEQFF. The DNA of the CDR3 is TGTGCCAGTAGTATAGGCGTTTGGAAAAGCGGCGGGGTTGAGCAGTTCTTC.

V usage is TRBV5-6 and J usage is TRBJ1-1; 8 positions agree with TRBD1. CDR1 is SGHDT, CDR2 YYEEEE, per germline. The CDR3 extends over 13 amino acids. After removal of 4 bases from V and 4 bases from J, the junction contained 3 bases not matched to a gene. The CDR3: CASSPGQGTEAFF. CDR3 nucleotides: TGTGCCAGCAGCCCCGGACAGGGCACTGAAGCTTTCTTT.

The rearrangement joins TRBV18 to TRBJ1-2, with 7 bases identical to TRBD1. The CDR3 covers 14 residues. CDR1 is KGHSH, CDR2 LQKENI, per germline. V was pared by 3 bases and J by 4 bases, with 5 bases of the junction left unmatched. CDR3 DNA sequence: TGTGCCAGCTCACCCGACAGGGCCGGCTATGGCTACACCTTC. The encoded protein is CASSPDRAGYGYTF.

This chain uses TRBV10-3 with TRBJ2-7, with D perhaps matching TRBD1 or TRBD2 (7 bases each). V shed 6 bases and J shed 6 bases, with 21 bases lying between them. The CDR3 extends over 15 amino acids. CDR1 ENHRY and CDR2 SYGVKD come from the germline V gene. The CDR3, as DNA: TGTGCCATCAGGCAGGGGGACGGGGGGCCATCCGAGCAGTACTTC. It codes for CAIRQGDGGPSEQYF.

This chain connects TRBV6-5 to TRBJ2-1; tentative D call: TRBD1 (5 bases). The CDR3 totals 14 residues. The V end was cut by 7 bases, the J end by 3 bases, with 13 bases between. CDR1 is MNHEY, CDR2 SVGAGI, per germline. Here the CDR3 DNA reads TGTGCCAGCAAACCCAGGGTCGTCTACAATGAGCAGTTCTTC. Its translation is CASKPRVVYNEQFF.

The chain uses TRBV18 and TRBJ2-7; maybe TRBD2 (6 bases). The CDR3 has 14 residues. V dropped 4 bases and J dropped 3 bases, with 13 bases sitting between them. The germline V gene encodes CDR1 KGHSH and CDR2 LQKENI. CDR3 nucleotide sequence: TGTGCCAGCTCACGTGTCGGGAGTTTCTACGAGCAGTACTTC. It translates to CASSRVGSFYEQYF.

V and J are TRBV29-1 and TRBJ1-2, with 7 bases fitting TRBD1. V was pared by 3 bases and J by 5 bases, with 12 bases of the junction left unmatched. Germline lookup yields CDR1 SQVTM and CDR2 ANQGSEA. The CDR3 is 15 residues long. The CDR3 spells CSVDVSRTGGYGYTF. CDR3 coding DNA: TGCAGCGTTGACGTTTCGAGGACAGGCGGATATGGCTACACCTTC.

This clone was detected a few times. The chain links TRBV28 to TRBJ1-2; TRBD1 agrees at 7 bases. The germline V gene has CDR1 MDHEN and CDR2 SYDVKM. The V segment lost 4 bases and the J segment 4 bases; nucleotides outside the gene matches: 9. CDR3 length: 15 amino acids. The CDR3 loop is CASSSWGGQPYGYTF. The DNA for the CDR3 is TGTGCCAGCAGTTCCTGGGGGGGACAGCCCTATGGCTACACCTTC.

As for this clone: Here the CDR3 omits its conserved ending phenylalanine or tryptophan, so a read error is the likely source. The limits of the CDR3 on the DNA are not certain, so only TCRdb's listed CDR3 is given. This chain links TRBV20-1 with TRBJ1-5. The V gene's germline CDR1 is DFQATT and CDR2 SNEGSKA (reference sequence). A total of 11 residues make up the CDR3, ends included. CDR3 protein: CSARSNYHWHL.

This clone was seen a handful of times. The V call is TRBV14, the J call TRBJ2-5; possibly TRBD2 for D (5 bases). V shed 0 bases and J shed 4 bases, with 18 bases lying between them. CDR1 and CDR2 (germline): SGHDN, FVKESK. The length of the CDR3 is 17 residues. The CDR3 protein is CASSQDTLGGQRETQYF. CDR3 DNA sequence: TGTGCCAGCAGCCAAGATACCCTTGGCGGGCAACGAGAGACCCAGTACTTC.

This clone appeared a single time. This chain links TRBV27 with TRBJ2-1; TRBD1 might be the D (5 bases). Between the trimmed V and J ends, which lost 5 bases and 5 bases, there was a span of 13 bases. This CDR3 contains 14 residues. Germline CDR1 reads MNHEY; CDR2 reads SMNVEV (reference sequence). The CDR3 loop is CASSTRTGHNEQFF. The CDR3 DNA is TGTGCCAGCAGTACCAGAACAGGACACAATGAGCAGTTCTTC.

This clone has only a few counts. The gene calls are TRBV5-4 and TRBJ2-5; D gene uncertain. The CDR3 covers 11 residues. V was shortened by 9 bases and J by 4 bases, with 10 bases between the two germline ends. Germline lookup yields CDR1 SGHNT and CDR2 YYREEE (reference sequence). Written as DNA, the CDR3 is TGTGCCACATCAATGGCAGAGACCCAGTACTTC. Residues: CATSMAETQYF.

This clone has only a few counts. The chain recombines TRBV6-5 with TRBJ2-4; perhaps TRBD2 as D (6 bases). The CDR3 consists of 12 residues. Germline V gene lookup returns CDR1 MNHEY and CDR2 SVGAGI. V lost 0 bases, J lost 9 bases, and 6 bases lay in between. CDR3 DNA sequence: TGTGCCAGCAGTTACTCGGGAGGCATTCAGTACTTC. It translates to CASSYSGGIQYF.

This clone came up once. This CDR3 reads CASRNNEKLFF. DNA of the CDR3: TGTGCCAGCAGGAACAATGAAAAACTGTTTTTT. The chain couples TRBV27 to TRBJ1-4; the D is unclear. Germline CDR1 and CDR2: MNHEY and SMNVEV (reference sequence). V was cut by 6 bases and J by 5 bases, with 4 bases left in between. The CDR3 runs to 11 residues.

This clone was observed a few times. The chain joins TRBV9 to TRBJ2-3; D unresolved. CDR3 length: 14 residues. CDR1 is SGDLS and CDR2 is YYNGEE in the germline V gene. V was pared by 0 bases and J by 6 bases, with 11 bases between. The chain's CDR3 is CASSVASAPDTQYF. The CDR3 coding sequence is TGTGCCAGCAGCGTAGCTTCGGCACCCGATACGCAGTATTTT.

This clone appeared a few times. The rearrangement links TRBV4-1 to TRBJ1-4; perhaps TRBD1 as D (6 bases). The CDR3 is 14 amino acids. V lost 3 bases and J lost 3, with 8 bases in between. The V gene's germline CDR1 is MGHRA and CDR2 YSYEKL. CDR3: CASSQTGSNEKLFF. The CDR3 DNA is TGCGCCAGCAGCCAGACAGGTTCTAATGAAAAACTGTTTTTT.

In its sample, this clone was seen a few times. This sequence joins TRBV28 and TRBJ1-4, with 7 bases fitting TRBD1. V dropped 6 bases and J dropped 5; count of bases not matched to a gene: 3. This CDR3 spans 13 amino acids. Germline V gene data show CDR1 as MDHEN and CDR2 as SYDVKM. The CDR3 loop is CASRETGNEKLFF. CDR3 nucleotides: TGTGCCAGCAGGGAGACAGGGAATGAAAAACTGTTTTTT. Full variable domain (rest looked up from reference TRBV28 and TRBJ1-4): DVKVTQSSRYLVKRTGEKVFLECVQDMDHENMFWYRQDPGLGLRLIYFSYDVKMKEKGDIPEGYSVSREKKERFSLILESASTNQTSMYLCASRETGNEKLFFGSGTQLSVL.

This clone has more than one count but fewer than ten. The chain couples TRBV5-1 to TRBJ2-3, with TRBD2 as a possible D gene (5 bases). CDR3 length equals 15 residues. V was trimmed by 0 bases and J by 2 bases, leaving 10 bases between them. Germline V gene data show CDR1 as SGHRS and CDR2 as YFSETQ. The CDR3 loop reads CASSLGGGPTDTQYF. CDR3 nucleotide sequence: TGCGCCAGCAGCTTGGGTGGAGGTCCCACAGATACGCAGTATTTT.

The CDR3 DNA reads TGTGCCAGCAGCTTGGGGCGGGGCACTAGCACAGATACGCAGTATTTT. It is translated as CASSLGRGTSTDTQYF. The rearrangement joins TRBV5-4 to TRBJ2-3; maybe TRBD2 (6 bases). V shed 0 bases and J shed 0 bases, with 11 bases lying between them. Germline-derived CDR1 and CDR2 are SGHNT and YYREEE (reference sequence). This CDR3 comprises 16 residues.

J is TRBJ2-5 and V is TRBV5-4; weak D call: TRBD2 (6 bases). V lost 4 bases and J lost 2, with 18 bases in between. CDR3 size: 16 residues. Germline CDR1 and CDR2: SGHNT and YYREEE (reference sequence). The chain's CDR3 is CASSVAPLALQETQYF. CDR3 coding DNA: TGTGCCAGCAGCGTTGCTCCCCTAGCGCTTCAAGAGACCCAGTACTTC.

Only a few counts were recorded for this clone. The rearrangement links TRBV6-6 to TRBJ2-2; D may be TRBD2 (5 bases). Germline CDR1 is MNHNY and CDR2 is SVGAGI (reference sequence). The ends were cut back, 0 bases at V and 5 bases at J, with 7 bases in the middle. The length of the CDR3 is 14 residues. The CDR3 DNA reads TGTGCCAGCAGTTACTCACGAGGGACCGGGGAGCTGTTTTTT. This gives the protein CASSYSRGTGELFF.

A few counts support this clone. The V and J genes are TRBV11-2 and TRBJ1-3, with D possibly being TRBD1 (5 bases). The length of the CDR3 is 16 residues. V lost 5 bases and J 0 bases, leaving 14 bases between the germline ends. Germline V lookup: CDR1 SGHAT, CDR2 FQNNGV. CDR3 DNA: TGTGCCAGCAGCACAGACAGTACCCTCTCTGGAAACACCATATATTTT. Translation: CASSTDSTLSGNTIYF.